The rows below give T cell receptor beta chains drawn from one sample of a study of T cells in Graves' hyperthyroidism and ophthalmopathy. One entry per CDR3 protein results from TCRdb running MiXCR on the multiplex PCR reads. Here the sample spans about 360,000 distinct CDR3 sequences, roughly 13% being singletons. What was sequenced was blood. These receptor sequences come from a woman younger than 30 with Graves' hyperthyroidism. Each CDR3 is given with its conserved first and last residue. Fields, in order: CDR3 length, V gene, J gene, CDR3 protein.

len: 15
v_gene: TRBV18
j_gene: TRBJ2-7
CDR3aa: CASSPPSGSPYEQYF

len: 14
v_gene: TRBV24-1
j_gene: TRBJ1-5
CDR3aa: CATGGGGLDQPQHF

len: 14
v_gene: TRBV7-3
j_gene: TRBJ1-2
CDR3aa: CASSFSMTVAGYTF

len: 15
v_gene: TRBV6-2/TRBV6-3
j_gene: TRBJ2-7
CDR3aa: CASRQTSGPSYEQYF

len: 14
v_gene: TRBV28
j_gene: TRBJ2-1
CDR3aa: CASTGTLGYNEQFF

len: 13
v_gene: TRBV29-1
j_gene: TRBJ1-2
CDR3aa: CSVGDRPNYGYTF

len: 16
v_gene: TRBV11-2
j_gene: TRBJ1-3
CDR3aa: CASSLDLGSSGDTIYF

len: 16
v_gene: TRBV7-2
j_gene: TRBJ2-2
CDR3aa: CASSGFRRLYSGELFF

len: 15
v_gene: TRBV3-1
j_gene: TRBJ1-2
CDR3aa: CASSQESRQGNGYTF

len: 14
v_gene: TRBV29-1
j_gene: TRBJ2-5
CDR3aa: CSVARDRGGETQYF

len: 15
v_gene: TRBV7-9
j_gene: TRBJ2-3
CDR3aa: CASSNRDRGLGTQYF

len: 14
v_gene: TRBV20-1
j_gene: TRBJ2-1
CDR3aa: CSARDDRGLDEQFF

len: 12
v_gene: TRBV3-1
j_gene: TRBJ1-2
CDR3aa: CATRGGPEGYTF

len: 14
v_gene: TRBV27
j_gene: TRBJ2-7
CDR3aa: CASMALGRTYEQYF

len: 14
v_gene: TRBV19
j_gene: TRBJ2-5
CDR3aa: CASSILAGAETQYF

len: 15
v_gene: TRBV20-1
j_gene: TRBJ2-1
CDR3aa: CSALGAGGGYNEQFF

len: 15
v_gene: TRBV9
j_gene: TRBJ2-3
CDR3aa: CASSVGDKYTDTQYF

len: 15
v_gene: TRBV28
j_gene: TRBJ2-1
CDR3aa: CASSELAGEYNEQFF

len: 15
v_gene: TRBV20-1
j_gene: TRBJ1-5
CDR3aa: CSARDRGGSDQPQHF

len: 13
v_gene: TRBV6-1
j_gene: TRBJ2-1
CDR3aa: CASSEGTGHEQFF

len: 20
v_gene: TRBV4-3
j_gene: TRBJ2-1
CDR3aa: CASSQDRGGTSGGLYNEQFF

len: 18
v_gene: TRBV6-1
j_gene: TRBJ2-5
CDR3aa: CASSPKVIGLAGVETQYF

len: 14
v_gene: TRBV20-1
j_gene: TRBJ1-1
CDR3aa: CSAPELTWDPEAFF

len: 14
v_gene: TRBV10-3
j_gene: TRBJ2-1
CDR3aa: CAISERGSYNEQFF

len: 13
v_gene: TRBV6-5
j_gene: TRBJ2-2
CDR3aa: CASSYSWPGELFF

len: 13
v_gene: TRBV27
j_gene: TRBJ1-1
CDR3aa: CASSLSRNTEAFF

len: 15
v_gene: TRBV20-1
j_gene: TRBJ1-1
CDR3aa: CSARGGTGGPTEAFF

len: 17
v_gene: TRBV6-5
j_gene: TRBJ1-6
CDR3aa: CASSYGREGSYNSPLHF

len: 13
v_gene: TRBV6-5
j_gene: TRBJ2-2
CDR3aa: CASSYEDTGELFF

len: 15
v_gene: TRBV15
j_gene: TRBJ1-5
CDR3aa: CATSRVGGSNQPQHF

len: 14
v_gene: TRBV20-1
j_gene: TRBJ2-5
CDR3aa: CSAAQGGGKETQYF

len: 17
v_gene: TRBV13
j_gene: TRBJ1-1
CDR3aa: CASSLEGLGSGNTEAFF

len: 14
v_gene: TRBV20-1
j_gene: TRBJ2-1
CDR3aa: CSARAGSSYNEQFF

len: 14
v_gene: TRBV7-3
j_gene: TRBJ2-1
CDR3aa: CASSLTNRDNEQFF

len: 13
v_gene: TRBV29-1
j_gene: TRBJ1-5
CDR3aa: CSVEQGVGQPQHF

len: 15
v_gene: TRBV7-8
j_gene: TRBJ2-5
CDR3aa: CASSFRWERAGTQYF

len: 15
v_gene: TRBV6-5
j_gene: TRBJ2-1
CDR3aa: CASSYSDGTGNEQFF

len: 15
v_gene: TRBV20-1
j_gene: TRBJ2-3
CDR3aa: CSAKPPLSGENTQYF

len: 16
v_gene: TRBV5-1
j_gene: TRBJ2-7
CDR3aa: CASSSGRLPGPNEQYF

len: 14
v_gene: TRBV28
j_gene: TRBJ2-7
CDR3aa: CASSFSWGADEQYF

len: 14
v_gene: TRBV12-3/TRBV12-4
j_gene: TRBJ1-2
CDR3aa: CASSLDRGLDGYTF

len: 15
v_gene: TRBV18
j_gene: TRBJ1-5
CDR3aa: CASSPEGVSTQPQHF

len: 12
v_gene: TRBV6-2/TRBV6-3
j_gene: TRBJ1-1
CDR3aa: CATRRGNTEAFF

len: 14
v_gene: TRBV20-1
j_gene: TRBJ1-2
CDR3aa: CSAQKDRGRYGYTF

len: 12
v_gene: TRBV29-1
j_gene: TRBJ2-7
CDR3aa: CSVFGTTYEQYF

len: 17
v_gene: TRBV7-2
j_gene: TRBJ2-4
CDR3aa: CASSPSRPLNTENIQYF

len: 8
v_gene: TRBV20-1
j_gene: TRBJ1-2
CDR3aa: CSADRAPF

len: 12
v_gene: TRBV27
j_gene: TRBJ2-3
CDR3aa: CASRTGADTQYF

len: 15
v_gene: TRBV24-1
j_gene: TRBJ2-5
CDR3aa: CATSDSRTGIETQYF

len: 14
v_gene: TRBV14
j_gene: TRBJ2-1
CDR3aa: CASSQSPYYNEQFF

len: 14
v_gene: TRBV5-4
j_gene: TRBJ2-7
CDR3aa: CASSLEGRPYEQYF

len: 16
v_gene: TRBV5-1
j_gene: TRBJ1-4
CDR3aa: CASSLGTGTPNEKLFF

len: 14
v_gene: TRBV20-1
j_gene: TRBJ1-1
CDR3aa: CSASGMGTRTEAFF

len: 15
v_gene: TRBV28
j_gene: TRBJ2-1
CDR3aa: CASSELAGRYSEQFF

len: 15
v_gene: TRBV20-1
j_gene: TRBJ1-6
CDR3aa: CSAKDRTGGDSPLHF

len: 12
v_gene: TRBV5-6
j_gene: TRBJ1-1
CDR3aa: CASSEGFSEAFF